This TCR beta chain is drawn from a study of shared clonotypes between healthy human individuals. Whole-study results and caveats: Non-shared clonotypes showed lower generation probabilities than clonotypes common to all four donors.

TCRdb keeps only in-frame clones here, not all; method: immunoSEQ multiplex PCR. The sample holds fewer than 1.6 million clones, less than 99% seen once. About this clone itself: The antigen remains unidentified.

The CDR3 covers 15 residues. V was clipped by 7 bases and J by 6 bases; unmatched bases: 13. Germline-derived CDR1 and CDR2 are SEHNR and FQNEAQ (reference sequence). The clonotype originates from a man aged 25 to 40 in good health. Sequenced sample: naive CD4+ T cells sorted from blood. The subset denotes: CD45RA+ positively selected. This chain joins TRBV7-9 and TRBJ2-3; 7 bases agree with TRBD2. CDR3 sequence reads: CASNRRAGSVDTQYF. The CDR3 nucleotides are TGTGCCAGCAATCGCCGAGCGGGATCTGTGGATACGCAGTATTTT. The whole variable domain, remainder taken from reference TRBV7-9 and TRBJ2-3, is DTGVSQNPRHKITKRGQNVTFRCDPISEHNRLYWYRQTLGQGPEFLTYFQNEAQLEKSRLLSDRFSAERPKGSFSTLEIQRTEQGDSAMYLCASNRRAGSVDTQYFGPGTRLTVL.